This T cell receptor beta chain was sequenced in a study of CD8+ T cells in alopecia areata. General study results and limits: Clarity of TCR sharing across patients fell short of that in mice, possibly HLA-related.

In alopecia areata patients, both lesional scalp punch biopsies and peripheral blood were collected. As for this clone: Its target is not known.

Extracted RNA was reverse transcribed into cDNA, the sequencing template. Profiled with immunoSEQ multiplex PCR; TCRdb holds only in-frame clones, not every one. The repertoire holds fewer than 40,000 clones, 55% seen once, with around 38% in the top ten. This receptor was identified in a human donor with alopecia areata. The sequencing input was NKG2D-high CD8+ T cells sorted from blood.

The CDR3, as DNA: TGTGCCAGCAGTGATAGGGGACGGAGACTAGCGGGAGAGACAGATACGCAGTATTTT. This sequence encodes CASSDRGRRLAGETDTQYF. This sequence joins TRBV2 and TRBJ2-3, with 12 bases identical to TRBD2. V trimming: 3 bases; J trimming: 3 bases; junction bases outside the gene matches: 13. This CDR3 comprises 19 residues. CDR1 and CDR2 from the germline V gene are SNHLY and FYNNEI.